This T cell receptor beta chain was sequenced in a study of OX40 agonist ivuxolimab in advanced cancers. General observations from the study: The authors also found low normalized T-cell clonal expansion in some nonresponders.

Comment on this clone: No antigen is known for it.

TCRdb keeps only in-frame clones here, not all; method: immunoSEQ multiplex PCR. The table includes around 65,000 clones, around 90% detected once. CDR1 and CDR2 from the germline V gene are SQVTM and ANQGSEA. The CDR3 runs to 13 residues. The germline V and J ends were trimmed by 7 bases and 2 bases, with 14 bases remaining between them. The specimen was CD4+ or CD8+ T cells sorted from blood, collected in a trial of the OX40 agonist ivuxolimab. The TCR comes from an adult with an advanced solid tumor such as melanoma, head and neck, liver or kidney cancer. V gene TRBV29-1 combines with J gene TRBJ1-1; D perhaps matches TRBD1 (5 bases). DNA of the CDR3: TGCAGCGCAGACAGTGGGCATAACACTGAAGCTTTCTTT. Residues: CSADSGHNTEAFF.